This TCR beta chain emerged from a study of blood T cell repertoires in COVID-19. About the study: Researchers got acute and convalescent COVID-19 samples from the United States, Italy and Spain. PBMCs, B-cell-depleted T cells, or T cells provided the cDNA or gDNA that made up the material.

CDR1 and CDR2 from the germline V gene are MGHRA and YSYEKL. The CDR3 is 19 amino acids. V was trimmed by 4 bases and J by 2 bases, leaving 23 bases between them. TCRdb's table, derived via immunoSEQ multiplex PCR, lists solely in-frame clones and lacks some. The sample includes approximately 250,000 clones, 86% of them seen just once. The V call is TRBV4-1, the J call TRBJ1-4; possible D gene TRBD1, 6 bases. This receptor was obtained from a man younger than 45 who had recovered from COVID-19. The sequenced sample was peripheral blood. Here the CDR3 DNA reads TGCGCCAGCAGCCGGAAAGGGAATGCGGGGGGCGGGACTAATGAAAAACTGTTTTTT. Amino acid sequence: CASSRKGNAGGGTNEKLFF.